This T cell receptor beta chain derives from a study of T cell responses to AZD1222 COVID-19 vaccine. This clone appeared once. Its antigen is currently unknown. The method was immunoSEQ multiplex PCR; TCRdb's version includes in-frame clones alone and lacks a portion of them. The repertoire consists of tens of thousands of clones, with 88% occurring once and the leading ten covering approximately 9.1%. CDR3 length: 13 residues. Germline assignment: CDR1 MDHEN and CDR2 SYDVKM. Trimming left V 3 bases short and J 5 bases short, with 10 bases between. Whole-study findings and limits: Spike as a whole was targeted by vaccine-associated CD4 TCRs, dominant at 160-218 and 743-854. In the spike-specific TCR repertoire, nearly half reportedly target unmutated variant regions. Donors were chiefly white British, with a greater number of females, and clonal diversity was perhaps underestimated. Increases in Spike-specific TCR breadth and depth were seen after two AZD1222 doses.

Sequencing used peripheral blood, obtained 28 days after the second dose of the MenACWY control vaccine. This receptor was identified in an adult who received the MenACWY meningococcal vaccine as a control. The chain carries TRBV28 and TRBJ1-2, with D perhaps matching TRBD1 (5 bases). The CDR3 region has the DNA TGTGCCAGCAGTTTGGGGCCTCAATATGGCTACACCTTC. Amino acid sequence: CASSLGPQYGYTF.